This T cell receptor (beta chain) was documented in a study of blood T cell repertoires in COVID-19. Unmatched junction bases numbered 4, after V lost 0 bases and J lost 2 bases. Germline V lookup: CDR1 LGHNA, CDR2 YSLEER. This CDR3 has 15 amino acids. Authors' methods: Quantification of nucleated cells was approximated via reference gene primer amplification. Sequencing used immunoSEQ multiplex PCR; TCRdb keeps in-frame clones, though not all of them. The DNA was the basis for D and trimming; V, J and clone size are from that table. The profile shows about 190,000 clones, 85% to 90% of them singletons.

The rearrangement joins TRBV4-3 to TRBJ2-7, with 7 bases that match TRBD1. Sequenced sample: PBMCs or T cells enriched from blood (not recorded which). This TCR came from a woman aged 40 to 55 in a cohort exposed to, infected with or recovered from COVID-19 (not recorded which). The DNA of the CDR3 is TGCGCCAGCAGCCAAGAGAACAGGGGTCCCTACGAGCAGTACTTC. It yields the protein CASSQENRGPYEQYF.